This T cell receptor (beta chain) was recovered during a study of pediatric ulcerative colitis. The rectum was sampled with one to two pinch biopsies at colonoscopy. No immunosuppressive drugs were given to ulcerative colitis patients before diagnostic colonoscopy. This clone was picked up one time. Antigen: not known. Findings and limits, study-wide: Acute severe colitis showed lower rectal diversity from clonal expansions. Rectal pinch biopsies may include blood-derived T cells.

Data came from immunoSEQ multiplex PCR; TCRdb stores just in-frame clones and leaves some out. The sample has 40,000 to 60,000 clones, 60% to 85% seen once. Germline loops: CDR1 ENHRY, CDR2 SYGVKD. The CDR3 sequence is 11 residues long. V lost 10 bases and J 5 bases, leaving 8 bases between the germline ends. The receptor comes from a girl aged 5 to 17 with moderate ulcerative colitis. The J gene is TRBJ2-2, the V gene TRBV10-3; D unresolved. The sample taken for sequencing was gut tissue. The DNA of the CDR3 is TGTGCCACCGGACGAACCGGGGAGCTGTTTTTT. Its translation is CATGRTGELFF.